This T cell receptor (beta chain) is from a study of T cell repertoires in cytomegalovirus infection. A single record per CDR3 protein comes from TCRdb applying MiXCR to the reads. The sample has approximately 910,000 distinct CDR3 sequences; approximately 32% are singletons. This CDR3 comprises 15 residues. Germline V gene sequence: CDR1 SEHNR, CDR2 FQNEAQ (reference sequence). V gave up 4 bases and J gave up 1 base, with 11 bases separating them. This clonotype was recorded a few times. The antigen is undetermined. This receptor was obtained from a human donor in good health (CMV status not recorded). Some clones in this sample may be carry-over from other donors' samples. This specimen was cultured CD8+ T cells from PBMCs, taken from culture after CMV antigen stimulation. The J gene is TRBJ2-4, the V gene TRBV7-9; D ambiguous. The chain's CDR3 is CASSSLRMAKNIQYF. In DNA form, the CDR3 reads TGTGCCAGCAGCTCCCTTCGGATGGCCAAAAACATTCAGTACTTC.